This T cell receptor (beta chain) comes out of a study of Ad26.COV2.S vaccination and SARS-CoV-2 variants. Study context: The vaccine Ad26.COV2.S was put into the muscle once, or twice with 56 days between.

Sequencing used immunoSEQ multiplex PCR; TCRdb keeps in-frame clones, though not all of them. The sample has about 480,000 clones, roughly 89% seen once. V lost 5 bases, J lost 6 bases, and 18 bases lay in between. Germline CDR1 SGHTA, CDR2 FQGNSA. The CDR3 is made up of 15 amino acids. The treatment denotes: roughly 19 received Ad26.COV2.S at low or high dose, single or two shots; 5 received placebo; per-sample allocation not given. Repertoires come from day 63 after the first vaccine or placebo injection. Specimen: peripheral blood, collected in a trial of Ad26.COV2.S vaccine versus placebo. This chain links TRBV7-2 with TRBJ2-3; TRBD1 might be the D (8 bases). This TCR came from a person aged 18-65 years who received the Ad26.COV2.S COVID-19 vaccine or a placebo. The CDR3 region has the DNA TGTGCCAGCAGCCAGCGAACAGGGGGGGCTGATACGCAGTATTTT. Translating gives CASSQRTGGADTQYF.